Presented here are 31 T cell receptor beta chains from one specimen sequenced in a study of technical replicates of blood from several donors. Profiling relied on immunoSEQ multiplex PCR, and the TCRdb table lists in-frame clones only, not all of them. This repertoire shows 55,000 to 75,000 clones, over 75% found once; its top ten account for around 5.2%. Sequenced material: PBMCs. The receptors stem from a human donor in good health. Some clones in this sample may be carry-over from other donors' samples.

V and J are TRBV27 and TRBJ1-5; 9 positions match TRBD1. The CDR3 has 18 amino acids. Per germline, CDR1 MNHEY and CDR2 SMNVEV (reference sequence). V dropped 5 bases and J dropped 4; count of bases not matched to a gene: 15. CDR3: CASSPSGTGILGNQPQHF. CDR3 sequence (DNA): TGTGCCAGCAGTCCTTCTGGGACAGGGATCCTAGGAAATCAGCCCCAGCATTTT.

V usage is TRBV18 and J usage is TRBJ1-2; 8 bases line up with TRBD1. This CDR3 is built from 14 residues. Germline CDR1 and CDR2: KGHSH and LQKENI. J gave up 8 bases and V 4 bases, and 9 bases lay outside the gene matches. In DNA form, the CDR3 reads TGTGCCAGCTCACTAATAACGGACAGGGCGGGCTACACCTTC. Protein product: CASSLITDRAGYTF.

J is TRBJ1-2 and V is TRBV5-1, with D unresolved. Germline CDR1 SGHRS, CDR2 YFSETQ. The CDR3 extends over 14 amino acids. V was trimmed by 1 base and J by 4 bases, leaving 11 bases between them. The CDR3 protein is CASSLSFPGYGYTF. The CDR3 DNA sequence: TGCGCCAGCAGCTTGTCTTTTCCAGGCTATGGCTACACCTTC.

This clone was counted between two and nine times. The rearrangement joins TRBV27 to TRBJ2-3, with TRBD2 identical over 14 bases. The CDR3 totals 20 residues. Germline V gene sequence: CDR1 MNHEY, CDR2 SMNVEV (reference sequence). Losses at the gene ends were 5 bases for V and 1 base for J; bases not matched to a gene: 14. The CDR3, as DNA: TGTGCCAGCAGTCGCACGCTGGGACTAGCGGGAGTCGTGGGCACAGATACGCAGTATTTT. This translates into CASSRTLGLAGVVGTDTQYF.

The chain has TRBV19 and TRBJ2-1; maybe TRBD1 (5 bases). The CDR3 loop spans 15 amino acids. The V end lost 7 bases, the J end lost 4 bases, and 17 bases lay between the germline ends. Per germline, CDR1 LNHDA and CDR2 SQIVND (reference sequence). CDR3 loop: CASKLFGQEYNEQFF. The CDR3 DNA reads TGTGCCAGTAAATTGTTTGGACAAGAATACAATGAGCAGTTCTTC.

Only a few counts were recorded for this clone. This chain connects TRBV27 to TRBJ1-2; 7 nucleotides align to TRBD1. The length of the CDR3 is 14 residues. The germline CDR1 and CDR2 sequences are MNHEY and SMNVEV (reference sequence). After removal of 6 bases from V and 7 bases from J, the junction contained 11 bases not matched to a gene. CDR3 sequence (DNA): TGTGCCAGCAGACCCCCCCAACAGGGGAGTGGCTACACCTTC. Its protein is CASRPPQQGSGYTF.

CDR3: CASSLGDSLNSPLHF. The CDR3 DNA follows: TGCGCCAGCAGCCTAGGGGACAGTCTTAATTCACCCCTCCACTTT. The V and J genes are TRBV4-1 and TRBJ1-6; 7 bases agree with TRBD1. The CDR3 length is 15 residues. Trimming cost V 4 bases and J 6 bases; bases outside gene matches: 6. Germline values: CDR1 MGHRA, CDR2 YSYEKL.

The chain links TRBV5-4 to TRBJ2-5; D is possibly TRBD1 (6 bases). CDR3 length: 14 amino acids. In germline, CDR1 is SGHNT, CDR2 YYREEE (reference sequence). V lost 4 bases to trimming and J lost 7 bases, with 17 bases between them. Here the CDR3 reads CASSRDRYDGTQYF. The CDR3 nucleotides read TGTGCCAGCAGCAGAGACAGGTACGATGGGACCCAGTACTTC.

The chain employs TRBV4-1 and TRBJ1-2; 9 bases are a match to TRBD1. The CDR3 spans 16 residues. V shed 0 bases, J shed 4 bases, and the junction held 6 bases outside the gene matches. CDR1 is MGHRA, CDR2 YSYEKL, per germline. The DNA of the CDR3 is TGCGCCAGCAGCCAAGATGACAGGGGGGCTTTCTATGGCTACACCTTC. Translating gives CASSQDDRGAFYGYTF.

The V gene is TRBV19, the J gene TRBJ2-3; TRBD2 might be the D (6 bases). Per germline, CDR1 LNHDA and CDR2 SQIVND (reference sequence). Trimming took 9 bases from V and 0 from J, leaving 19 bases between them. The CDR3 contains 16 residues. DNA of the CDR3: TGTGCCAGCTCTCCCGGGACTGCCACTAGCACAGATACGCAGTATTTT. The encoded protein is CASSPGTATSTDTQYF.

The rearrangement links TRBV9 to TRBJ2-7; 8 nucleotides match TRBD2. The CDR3 runs to 16 residues. Trimming cost V 4 bases and J 0 bases; bases outside gene matches: 9. Germline V gene lookup returns CDR1 SGDLS and CDR2 YYNGEE. The CDR3 DNA follows: TGTGCCAGCAGCCCACGCGGGAGCGGGGGCTCCTACGAGCAGTACTTC. Protein: CASSPRGSGGSYEQYF.

This chain joins TRBV5-6 and TRBJ1-3, with D possibly matching TRBD1 (6 bases). The CDR3 is 16 residues long. In germline, CDR1 is SGHDT, CDR2 YYEEEE. V was pared by 3 bases and J by 0 bases, with 13 bases between. This CDR3 reads CASSWGRSNSGNTIYF. The CDR3, as DNA: TGTGCCAGCAGCTGGGGGCGTAGCAACTCTGGAAACACCATATATTTT.

The chain uses TRBV30 and TRBJ1-1, with D hard to call. This CDR3 comprises 13 residues. Germline CDR1 GTSNPN, CDR2 SVGIG (reference sequence). Trimming pared 4 bases from V and 0 bases from J, leaving 9 bases between. The CDR3 sequence is CAWMTPMNTEAFF. As DNA, the CDR3 is TGTGCCTGGATGACTCCGATGAACACTGAAGCTTTCTTT.

The V and J genes are TRBV7-2 and TRBJ2-7; TRBD1 matches at 7 bases. Looked up from germline, CDR1 is SGHTA and CDR2 is FQGNSA. The CDR3 loop spans 16 amino acids. Trimming took 2 bases from V and 4 from J; bases not matched to a gene: 11. Here the CDR3 DNA reads TGTGCCAGCAGCTTATTTGGGCTATCACAGGGGTACGAGCAGTACTTC. It yields the protein CASSLFGLSQGYEQYF.

V usage is TRBV11-2 and J usage is TRBJ2-1, with D maybe TRBD2 (5 bases). Germline-derived CDR1 and CDR2 are SGHAT and FQNNGV. V lost 4 bases and J lost 0, with 10 bases in between. CDR3 size: 15 residues. For the CDR3, the DNA is TGTGCCAGCAGCTCGAGCGGTAGCTCCTACAATGAGCAGTTCTTC. As protein: CASSSSGSSYNEQFF.

The rearrangement uses TRBV19 and TRBJ1-5; D is unclear. Germline values: CDR1 LNHDA, CDR2 SQIVND (reference sequence). CDR3 length equals 15 residues. Trimming took 2 bases from V and 6 from J, leaving 14 bases between them. In DNA, the CDR3 is TGTGCCAGTAGTATAAGGACGGGGATAGCTCAGCCCCAGCATTTT. Protein product: CASSIRTGIAQPQHF.

The rearrangement uses TRBV9 and TRBJ1-3; no clear D. Germline V lookup: CDR1 SGDLS, CDR2 YYNGEE. The CDR3 is 13 amino acids. The V end lost 4 bases, the J end lost 8 bases, and 13 bases lay between the germline ends. CDR3 in DNA: TGTGCCAGCAGCCCGAGGGCGGAGGACACCATATATTTT. The encoded protein is CASSPRAEDTIYF.

The rearrangement uses TRBV7-2 and TRBJ2-1, with 8 nucleotides matching TRBD2. The CDR3 length is 14 residues. Germline trimming cut 8 bases from V and 11 bases from J; bases unmatched to any gene: 14. CDR1 and CDR2 (germline): SGHTA, FQGNSA. CDR3 nucleotides: TGTGCCAGCGGATCGACTAGCGCCTCTACGAAGCAGTTCTTC. Translating it yields CASGSTSASTKQFF.

The V gene is TRBV7-9, the J gene TRBJ2-7; D might be TRBD2 (6 bases). V dropped 4 bases and J dropped 2 bases, with 15 bases sitting between them. CDR1 is SEHNR and CDR2 is FQNEAQ in the germline V gene (reference sequence). The CDR3 contains 15 residues. The CDR3 DNA sequence: TGTGCCAGCAGCTCGGCAGGCGGGACCACCTACGAGCAGTACTTC. It codes for CASSSAGGTTYEQYF.

The CDR3, as DNA: TGTGCCAGCAGCTTGGAAGGGACACCAAACACCTATCAGCCCCAGCATTTT. As protein: CASSLEGTPNTYQPQHF. V gene TRBV5-5 combines with J gene TRBJ1-5, with TRBD1 as a possible D gene (6 bases). This CDR3 spans 17 amino acids. The germline V gene has CDR1 SGHKS and CDR2 YYEKEE (reference sequence). The V end lost 0 bases, the J end lost 5 bases, and 18 bases lay between the germline ends.

V and J are TRBV14 and TRBJ2-7; 8 bases align to TRBD1. Trimming took 1 base from V and 2 from J; bases not matched to a gene: 4. The length of the CDR3 is 15 residues. The V gene's germline CDR1 is SGHDN and CDR2 FVKESK. CDR3 nucleotide sequence: TGTGCCAGCAGCCAAGTTTCGACAGGGGCCTACGAGCAGTACTTC. Encoded protein: CASSQVSTGAYEQYF.

The chain uses TRBV27 and TRBJ2-7; the D gene is possibly TRBD2 (6 bases). Trimming took 2 bases from V and 2 from J, leaving 13 bases between them. Germline CDR1 is MNHEY and CDR2 is SMNVEV (reference sequence). The CDR3 runs 15 residues. CDR3 coding DNA: TGTGCCAGCAGTTTAGGGGGGAATTTTGCCTACGAGCAGTACTTC. This translates into CASSLGGNFAYEQYF.

This clone was found once. The chain links TRBV5-1 to TRBJ2-7, with 7 bases lining up with TRBD1. Germline-derived CDR1 and CDR2 are SGHRS and YFSETQ. V lost 0 bases, J lost 3 bases, and 6 bases stayed unmatched. The CDR3 consists of 15 residues. The CDR3 reads CASSLGPGQIYEQYF. CDR3 nucleotides: TGCGCCAGCAGCTTGGGACCGGGACAGATCTACGAGCAGTACTTC. The complete variable domain, with remaining parts taken from reference TRBV5-1 and TRBJ2-7, reads KAGVTQTPRYLIKTRGQQVTLSCSPISGHRSVSWYQQTPGQGLQFLFEYFSETQRNKGNFPGRFSGRQFSNSRSEMNVSTLELGDSALYLCASSLGPGQIYEQYFGPGTRLTVT.

For this clone: The junction departs from germline at one end; a sequencing error may be responsible. The J gene is TRBJ2-7, the V gene TRBV2; the D gene is possibly TRBD1 (7 bases). CDR3 size: 14 residues. Germline CDR1 is SNHLY and CDR2 is FYNNEI. CDR3 sequence reads: CASSPGGSLLRADF. The DNA for the CDR3 is TGTGCCAGCAGCCCAGGGGGGTCACTCCTACGAGCAGACTTC.

This chain links TRBV5-1 with TRBJ2-3, with D possibly matching TRBD1 (6 bases). Trimming removed 3 bases at V and 6 bases at J, with 17 bases between. CDR3 size: 15 residues. CDR1 is SGHRS, CDR2 YFSETQ, per germline. CDR3 residues: CASSWQDSEMDTQYF. The DNA of the CDR3 is TGCGCCAGCAGCTGGCAGGACAGTGAGATGGATACGCAGTATTTT.

The J gene is TRBJ2-1, the V gene TRBV30; tentatively, D is TRBD2 (7 bases). From germline, CDR1 is GTSNPN and CDR2 SVGIG (reference sequence). The V end lost 5 bases, the J end lost 5 bases, and 25 bases lay between the germline ends. The CDR3 has 17 residues. In DNA form, the CDR3 reads TGTGCCTGGGGGGGTTTGCAAGGGAGGGGACACAACAATGAGCAGTTCTTC. Its translation is CAWGGLQGRGHNNEQFF.

The V call is TRBV9, the J call TRBJ2-7; D possibly corresponds to TRBD2 (7 bases). The V gene lost 1 base and the J gene lost 1 base, with 18 bases spanning the gap. Germline V lookup: CDR1 SGDLS, CDR2 YYNGEE. There are 17 residues in the CDR3. The CDR3 nucleotides are TGTGCCAGCAGCGTACGACAGAGGGGGGAGGGATCCTACGAGCAGTACTTC. It is translated as CASSVRQRGEGSYEQYF. Drawing the rest from reference TRBV9 and TRBJ2-7, the complete variable domain is DSGVTQTPKHLITATGQRVTLRCSPRSGDLSVYWYQQSLDQGLQFLIQYYNGEERAKGNILERFSAQQFPDLHSELNLSSLELGDSALYFCASSVRQRGEGSYEQYFGPGTRLTVT.

The rearrangement joins TRBV6-5 to TRBJ2-7; 8 bases map to TRBD1. The V gene's germline CDR1 is MNHEY and CDR2 SVGAGI. With 4 bases clipped from V and 1 base from J, the junction kept 6 bases outside the gene matches. The CDR3 is 15 residues long. CDR3 nucleotides: TGTGCCAGCAGTTTTTCCAGGGGGCTGTCCTACGAGCAGTACTTC. It codes for CASSFSRGLSYEQYF.

A single count supports this clone. The chain combines TRBV9 with TRBJ1-4; perhaps TRBD1 as D (5 bases). Germline lookup yields CDR1 SGDLS and CDR2 YYNGEE. V lost 1 base and J lost 4, with 11 bases in between. This CDR3 is built from 15 residues. The CDR3 here is CASSVRQGVNEKLFF. The DNA for the CDR3 is TGTGCCAGCAGCGTACGGCAGGGTGTTAATGAAAAACTGTTTTTT.

The chain carries TRBV29-1 and TRBJ2-3; 12 nucleotides align to TRBD1. The CDR3 has 15 residues. Trimming at V came to 6 bases and at J to 5 bases, leaving 9 bases not matched to a gene. CDR1 and CDR2 from the germline V gene are SQVTM and ANQGSEA. The CDR3 reads CSVDAGQGAGDTQYF. Here the CDR3 DNA reads TGCAGCGTCGATGCGGGACAGGGGGCCGGAGATACGCAGTATTTT.

The CDR3 DNA is TGTGCCAGCAGCCTGCGGGGGGCGGTGGAAGAGGCTTTCTTT. Translated, it gives CASSLRGAVEEAFF. The V call is TRBV7-9, the J call TRBJ1-1; TRBD1 might be the D (6 bases). V dropped 5 bases and J dropped 11 bases, with 21 bases sitting between them. The germline CDR1 and CDR2 sequences are SEHNR and FQNEAQ (reference sequence). There are 14 residues in the CDR3.